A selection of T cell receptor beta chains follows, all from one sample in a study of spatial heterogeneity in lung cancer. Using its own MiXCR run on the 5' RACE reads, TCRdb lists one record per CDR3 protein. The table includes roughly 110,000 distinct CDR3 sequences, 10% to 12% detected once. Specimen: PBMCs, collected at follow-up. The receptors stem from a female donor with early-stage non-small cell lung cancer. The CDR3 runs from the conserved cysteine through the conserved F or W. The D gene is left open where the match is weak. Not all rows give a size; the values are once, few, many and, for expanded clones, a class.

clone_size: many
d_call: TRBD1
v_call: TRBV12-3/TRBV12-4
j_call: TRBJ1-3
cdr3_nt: TGTGCCAGCAGCCTACAGGGGATCTCCGGAAACACCATATATTTT
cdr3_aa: CASSLQGISGNTIYF

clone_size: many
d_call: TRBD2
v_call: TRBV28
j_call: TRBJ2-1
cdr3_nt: TGTGCCAGCAGTTTTTCACCGGGACTAGCGGAAGTAAATGAGCAGTTCTTC
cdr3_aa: CASSFSPGLAEVNEQFF

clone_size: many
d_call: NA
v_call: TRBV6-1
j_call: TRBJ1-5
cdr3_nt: TGTGCCAGCAGTGAAGAAACAGGGATAGGAAGCAATCAGCCCCAGCATTTT
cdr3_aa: CASSEETGIGSNQPQHF

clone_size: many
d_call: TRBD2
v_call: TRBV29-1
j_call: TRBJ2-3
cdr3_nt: TGCAGCGCAGGGACTAGCGGGTCGGATACGCAGTATTTT
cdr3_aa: CSAGTSGSDTQYF

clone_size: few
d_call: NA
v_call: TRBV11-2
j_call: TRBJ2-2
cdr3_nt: TGTGCCAGCAGCTTAGGCCCAGGGGGGCCCCTTACCGGGGAGCTGTTTTTT
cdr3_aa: CASSLGPGGPLTGELFF

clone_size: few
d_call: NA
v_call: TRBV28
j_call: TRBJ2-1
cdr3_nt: TGTGCCAGCAGTTTACCCACCGGGAGAGGGGGCAATGAGCAGTTCTTC
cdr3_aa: CASSLPTGRGGNEQFF

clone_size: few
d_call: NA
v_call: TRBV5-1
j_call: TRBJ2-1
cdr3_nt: TGCGCCAGCAGCTTGGACCTAGCGCCCCCAAGGAATGAGCAGTTCTTC
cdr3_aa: CASSLDLAPPRNEQFF

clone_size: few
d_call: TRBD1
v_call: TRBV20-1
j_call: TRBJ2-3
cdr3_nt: TGCAGTGCGCCCAAGCGGACAGGGAGCACAGATACGCAGTATTTT
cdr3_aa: CSAPKRTGSTDTQYF

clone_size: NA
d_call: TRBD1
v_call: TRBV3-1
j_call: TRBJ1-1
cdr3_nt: TGTGCCAGCAGCCAACAGGGGGTGAACACTGAAGCTTTCTTT
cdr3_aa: CASSQQGVNTEAFF

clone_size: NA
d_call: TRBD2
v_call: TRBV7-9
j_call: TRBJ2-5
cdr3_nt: TGTGCCAGCAGCTCCCTAGCGGGGTCCAAAGAGACCCAGTACTTC
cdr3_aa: CASSSLAGSKETQYF

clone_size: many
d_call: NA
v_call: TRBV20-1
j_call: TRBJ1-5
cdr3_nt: TGCAGTGCTAGAGACAGGGGAATCAATCAGCCCCAGCATTTT
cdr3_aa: CSARDRGINQPQHF

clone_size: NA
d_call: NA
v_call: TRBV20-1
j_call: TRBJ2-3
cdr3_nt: TGCAGTGCTAGGACTGGCGACTCGTTTACGCAGTATTTT
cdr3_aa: CSARTGDSFTQYF

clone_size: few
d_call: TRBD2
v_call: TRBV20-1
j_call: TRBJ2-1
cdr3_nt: TGCAGTGCCCAGAAGGGCCTAGCGGGAGGAGACAATGAGCAGTTCTTC
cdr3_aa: CSAQKGLAGGDNEQFF

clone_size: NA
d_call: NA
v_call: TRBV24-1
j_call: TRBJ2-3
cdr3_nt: TGTGCCACCAGTGACCGGACTCGTCCCACAGATACGCAGTATTTT
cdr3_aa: CATSDRTRPTDTQYF

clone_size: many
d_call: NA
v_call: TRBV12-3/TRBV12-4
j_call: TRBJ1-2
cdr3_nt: TGTGCCAGCAGTACCCAAAGGGACATTGGCTACACCTTC
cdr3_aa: CASSTQRDIGYTF

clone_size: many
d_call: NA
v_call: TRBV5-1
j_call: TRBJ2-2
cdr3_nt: TGCGCCAGCAGCTTGGATACAGGTCGGACCGGGGAGCTGTTTTTT
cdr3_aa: CASSLDTGRTGELFF

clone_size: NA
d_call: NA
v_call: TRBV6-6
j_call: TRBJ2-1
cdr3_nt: TGTGCCAGCAGCCAACAACAGGAGCAGTTCTTC
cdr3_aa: CASSQQQEQFF

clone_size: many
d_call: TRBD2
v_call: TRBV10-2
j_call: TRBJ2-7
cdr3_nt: TGCGCCAGCAGCGGGGAGGGAGGCTACGAGCAGTACTTC
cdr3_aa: CASSGEGGYEQYF

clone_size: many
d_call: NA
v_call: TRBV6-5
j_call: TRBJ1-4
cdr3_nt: TGTGCCAGCAGTTCCCACCCCGATGAAAAACTGTTTTTT
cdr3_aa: CASSSHPDEKLFF

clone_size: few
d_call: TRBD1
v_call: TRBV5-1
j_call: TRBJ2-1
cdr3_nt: TGCGCCAGCAGCTTTGGGGGACAGGATAGGGATGAGCAGTTCTTC
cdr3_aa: CASSFGGQDRDEQFF

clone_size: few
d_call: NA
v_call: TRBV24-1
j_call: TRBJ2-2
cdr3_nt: TGTGCCACCAGTGATTTGGGGGCAACCGGGGAGCTGTTTTTT
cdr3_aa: CATSDLGATGELFF

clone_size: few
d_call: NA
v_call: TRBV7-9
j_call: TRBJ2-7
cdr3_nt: TGTGCCAGCAGCCGCGGGACCCAAACCTCCTACGAGCAGTACTTC
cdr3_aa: CASSRGTQTSYEQYF

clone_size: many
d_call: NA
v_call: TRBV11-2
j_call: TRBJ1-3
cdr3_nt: TGTGCCAGCAGCTTCGTCGGACTGAGAAACACCATATATTTT
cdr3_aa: CASSFVGLRNTIYF

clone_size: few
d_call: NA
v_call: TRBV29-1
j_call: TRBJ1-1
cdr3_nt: TGCAGCGTTGGGGAGAGTGAAGCTTTCTTT
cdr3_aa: CSVGESEAFF

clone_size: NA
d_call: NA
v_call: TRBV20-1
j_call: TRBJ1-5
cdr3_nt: TGCAGTGCTAAAGGCCCGGCGGATCAGCCCCAGCATTTT
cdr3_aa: CSAKGPADQPQHF

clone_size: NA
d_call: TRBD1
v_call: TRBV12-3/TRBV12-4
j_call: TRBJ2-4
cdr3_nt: TGTGCCAGCAGTTTAGGGCAGGGGGTCAACATTCAGTACTTC
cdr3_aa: CASSLGQGVNIQYF

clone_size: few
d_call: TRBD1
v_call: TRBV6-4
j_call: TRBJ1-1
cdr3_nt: TGTGCCAGCAGTCTTGGGACAGGGGGCTCCGCTTTCTTT
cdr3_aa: CASSLGTGGSAFF

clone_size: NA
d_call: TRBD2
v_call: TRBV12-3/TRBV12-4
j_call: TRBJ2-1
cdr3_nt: TGTGCCAGCAGAACGAACTTAGCGGGAGCTTTCTACAATGAGCAGTTCTTC
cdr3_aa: CASRTNLAGAFYNEQFF

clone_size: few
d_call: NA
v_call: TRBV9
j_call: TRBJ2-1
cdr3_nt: TGTGCCAGCAGCGTTGCTAGCTACCAAATGACCCAGTTCTTC
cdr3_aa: CASSVASYQMTQFF

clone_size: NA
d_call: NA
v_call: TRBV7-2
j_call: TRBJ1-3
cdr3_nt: TGTGCCAGCAGCTTAGGTGGGGCCGCGATGGCTGGAAACACCATATATTTT
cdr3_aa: CASSLGGAAMAGNTIYF

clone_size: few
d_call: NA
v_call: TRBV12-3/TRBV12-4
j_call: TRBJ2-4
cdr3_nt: TGTGCCAGCAGTGAATGGGGCACCAGCGACATTCAGTACTTC
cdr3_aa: CASSEWGTSDIQYF

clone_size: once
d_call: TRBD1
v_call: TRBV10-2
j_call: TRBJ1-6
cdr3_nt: TGCGCCAGCAGCGACAGGGTCTCTTTTTCACCCCTCCACTTT
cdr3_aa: CASSDRVSFSPLHF

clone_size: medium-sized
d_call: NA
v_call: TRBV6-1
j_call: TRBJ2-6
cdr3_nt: TGTGCCAGCATGAGGGGGGCCAACGTCCTGACTTTC
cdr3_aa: CASMRGANVLTF

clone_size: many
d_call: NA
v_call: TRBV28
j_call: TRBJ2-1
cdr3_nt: TGTGCCAGCAGTTCGGGGAGGCGTTTAAGGGGCAATGAGCAGTTCTTC
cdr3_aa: CASSSGRRLRGNEQFF

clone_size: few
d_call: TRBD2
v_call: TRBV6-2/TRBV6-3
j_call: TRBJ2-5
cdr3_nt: TGTGCCAGCAGCTCTAGCGGGAGGTTGAAGACCCAGTACTTC
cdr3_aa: CASSSSGRLKTQYF

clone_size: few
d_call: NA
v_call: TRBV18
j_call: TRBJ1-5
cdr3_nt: TGTGCCAGCTCATTCGGACAGAGCAATCAGCCCCAGCATTTT
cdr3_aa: CASSFGQSNQPQHF

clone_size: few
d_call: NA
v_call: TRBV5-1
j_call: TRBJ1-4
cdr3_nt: TGCGCCAGCAGCTTAGCTGGGGGTTCTGAAAAACTGTTTTTT
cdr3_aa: CASSLAGGSEKLFF

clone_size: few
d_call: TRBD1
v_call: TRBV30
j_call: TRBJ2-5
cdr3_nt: TGTGCCTGGAGTGGGGAGACAGGGCGCCAAGAGACCCAGTACTTC
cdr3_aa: CAWSGETGRQETQYF

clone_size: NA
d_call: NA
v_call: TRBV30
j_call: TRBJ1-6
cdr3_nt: TGTGCCTGGAGCCGGGAGAGGAATTCACCCCTCCACTTT
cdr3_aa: CAWSRERNSPLHF

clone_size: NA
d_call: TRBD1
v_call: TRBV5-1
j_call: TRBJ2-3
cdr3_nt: TGCGCCAGCAGCACGGGACAGGGATTAGCAGATACGCAGTATTTT
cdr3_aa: CASSTGQGLADTQYF

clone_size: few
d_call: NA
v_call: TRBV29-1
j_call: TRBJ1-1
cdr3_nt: TGCAGCGTCGGGGGCTTGAACACTGAAGCTTTCTTT
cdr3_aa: CSVGGLNTEAFF

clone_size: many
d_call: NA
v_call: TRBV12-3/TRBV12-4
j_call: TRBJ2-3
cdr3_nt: TGTGCCAGCAGTTTTACCCCTGATACGCAGTATTTT
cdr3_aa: CASSFTPDTQYF

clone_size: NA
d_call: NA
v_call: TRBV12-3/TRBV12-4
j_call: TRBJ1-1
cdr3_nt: TGTGCCAGCAGTGATACTGGTACAGGGATTTCGGCGGCTTTCTTT
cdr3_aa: CASSDTGTGISAAFF

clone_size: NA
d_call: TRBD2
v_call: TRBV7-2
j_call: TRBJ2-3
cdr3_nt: TGTGCCAGCAGCCGTGGGACTAGCGGGAGGGCCACAGATACGCAGTATTTT
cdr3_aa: CASSRGTSGRATDTQYF

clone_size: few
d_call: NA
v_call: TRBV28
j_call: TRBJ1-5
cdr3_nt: TGTGCCAGCAGTTTATGGGGCAGGGCAAGGCGCAATCAGCCCCAGCATTTT
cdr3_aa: CASSLWGRARRNQPQHF

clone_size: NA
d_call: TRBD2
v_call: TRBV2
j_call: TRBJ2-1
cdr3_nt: TGTGCCAGCAGAGTAAGGCGGCGGGAGGGATACAATGAGCAGTTCTTC
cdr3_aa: CASRVRRREGYNEQFF

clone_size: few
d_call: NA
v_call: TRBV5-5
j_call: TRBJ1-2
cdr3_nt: TGTGCCAGCAGCTTGTTAGGGGGTTTATCCTATGGCTACACCTTC
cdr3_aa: CASSLLGGLSYGYTF

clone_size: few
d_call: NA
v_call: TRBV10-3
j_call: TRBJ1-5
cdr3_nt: TGTGCCATCAGTGAGTCCACGGACAATCAGCCCCAGCATTTT
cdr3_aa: CAISESTDNQPQHF

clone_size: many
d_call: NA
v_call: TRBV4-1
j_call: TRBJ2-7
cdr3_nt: TGCGCCAGCAGCCAAGATTGGCCCTACGAGCAGTACTTC
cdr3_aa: CASSQDWPYEQYF